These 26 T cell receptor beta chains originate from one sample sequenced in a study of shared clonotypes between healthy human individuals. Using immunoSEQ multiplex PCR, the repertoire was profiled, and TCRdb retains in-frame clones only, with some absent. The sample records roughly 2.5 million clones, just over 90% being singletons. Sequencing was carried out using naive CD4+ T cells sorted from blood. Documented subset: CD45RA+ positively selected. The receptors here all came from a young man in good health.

CDR3 in amino acids: CASSPGTDQGEQFF. In DNA form, the CDR3 reads TGTGCCAGCAGCCCGGGGACTGACCAAGGGGAGCAGTTCTTC. V and J are TRBV7-3 and TRBJ2-1, with a tentative D call TRBD2 (6 bases). Germline CDR1 is SGHTA and CDR2 is FQGTGA. V was pared by 5 bases and J by 10 bases, with 18 bases between. The CDR3 covers 14 residues. Full variable domain (remainder filled in from reference TRBV7-3 and TRBJ2-1): GAGVSQTPSNKVTEKGKYVELRCDPISGHTALYWYRQSLGQGPEFLIYFQGTGAADDSGLPNDRFFAVRPEGSVSTLKIQRTERGDSAVYLCASSPGTDQGEQFFGPGTRLTVL.

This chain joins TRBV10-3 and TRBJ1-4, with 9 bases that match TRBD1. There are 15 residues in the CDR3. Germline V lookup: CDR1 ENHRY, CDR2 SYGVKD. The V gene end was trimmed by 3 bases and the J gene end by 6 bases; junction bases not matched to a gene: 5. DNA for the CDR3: TGTGCCATCAGTGACTCTCGGGACAGGGATGAAAAACTGTTTTTT. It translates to CAISDSRDRDEKLFF.

The CDR3 DNA sequence: TGTGCCAGCAGCCCTAGGGTGCAAAGCGAGCAGTTCTTC. Translated, it gives CASSPRVQSEQFF. The rearrangement links TRBV7-2 to TRBJ2-1; D remains unclear. The CDR3 is 13 residues long. Trimming left V 5 bases short and J 10 bases short, with 15 bases between. Germline CDR1 and CDR2: SGHTA and FQGNSA.

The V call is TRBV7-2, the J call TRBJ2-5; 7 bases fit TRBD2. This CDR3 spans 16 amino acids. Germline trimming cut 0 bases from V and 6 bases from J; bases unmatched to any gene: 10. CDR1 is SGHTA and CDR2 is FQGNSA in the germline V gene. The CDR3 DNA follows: TGTGCCAGCAGCTTAGCGGGAGCGGGGTCCTTGCAGACCCAGTACTTC. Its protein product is CASSLAGAGSLQTQYF.

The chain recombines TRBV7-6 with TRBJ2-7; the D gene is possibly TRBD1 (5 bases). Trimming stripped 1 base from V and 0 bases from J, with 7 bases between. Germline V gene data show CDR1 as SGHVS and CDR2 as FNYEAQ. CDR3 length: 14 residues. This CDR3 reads CASSLGGRSYEQYF. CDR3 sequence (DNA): TGTGCCAGCAGCTTAGGGGGCCGCTCCTACGAGCAGTACTTC.

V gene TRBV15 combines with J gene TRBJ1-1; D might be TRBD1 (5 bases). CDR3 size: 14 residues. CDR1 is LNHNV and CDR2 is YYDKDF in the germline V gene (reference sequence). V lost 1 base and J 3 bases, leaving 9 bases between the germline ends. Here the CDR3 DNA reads TGTGCCACCAGCAGAGGACAGACCTACACTGAAGCTTTCTTT. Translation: CATSRGQTYTEAFF.

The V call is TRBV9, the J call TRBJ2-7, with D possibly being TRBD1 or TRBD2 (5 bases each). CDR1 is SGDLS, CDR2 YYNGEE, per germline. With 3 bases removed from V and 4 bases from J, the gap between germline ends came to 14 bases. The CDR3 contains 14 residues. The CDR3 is CASSGSHWGYEQYF. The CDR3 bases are TGTGCCAGCAGCGGCAGTCACTGGGGGTACGAGCAGTACTTC.

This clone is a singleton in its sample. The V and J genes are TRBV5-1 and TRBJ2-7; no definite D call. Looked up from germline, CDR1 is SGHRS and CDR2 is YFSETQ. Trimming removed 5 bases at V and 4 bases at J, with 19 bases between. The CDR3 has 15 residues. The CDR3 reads CASRPDSTASYEQYF. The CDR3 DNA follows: TGCGCCAGCAGGCCCGACTCCACAGCCTCATACGAGCAGTACTTC.

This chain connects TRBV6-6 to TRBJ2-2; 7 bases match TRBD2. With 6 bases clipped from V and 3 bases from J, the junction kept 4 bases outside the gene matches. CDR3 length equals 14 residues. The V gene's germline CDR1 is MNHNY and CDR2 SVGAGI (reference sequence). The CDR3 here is CASRGLRDTGELFF. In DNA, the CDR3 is TGTGCCAGCAGGGGACTACGGGACACCGGGGAGCTGTTTTTT.

In nucleotides, the CDR3 is TGCGCCAGCAGGCCTGCGGGGGGGTATCCCGAGCAGTACTTC. This translates into CASRPAGGYPEQYF. The chain employs TRBV5-1 and TRBJ2-7, with 9 bases fitting TRBD2. V was clipped by 5 bases and J by 6 bases; unmatched bases: 9. Germline CDR1 reads SGHRS; CDR2 reads YFSETQ. The CDR3 spans 14 residues.

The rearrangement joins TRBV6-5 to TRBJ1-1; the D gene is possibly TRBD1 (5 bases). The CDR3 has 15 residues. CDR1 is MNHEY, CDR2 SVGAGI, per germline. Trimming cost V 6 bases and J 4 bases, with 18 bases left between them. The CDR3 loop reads CASSRDRTRGTEAFF. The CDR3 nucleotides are TGTGCCAGCAGCCGCGACAGAACCCGGGGCACTGAAGCTTTCTTT.

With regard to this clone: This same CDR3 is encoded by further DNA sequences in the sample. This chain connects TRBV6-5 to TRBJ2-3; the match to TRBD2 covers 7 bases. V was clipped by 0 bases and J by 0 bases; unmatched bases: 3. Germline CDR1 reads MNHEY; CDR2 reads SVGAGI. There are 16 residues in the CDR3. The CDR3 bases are TGTGCCAGCAGTTACTCTCCTAGCGGAAGCACAGATACGCAGTATTTT. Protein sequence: CASSYSPSGSTDTQYF.

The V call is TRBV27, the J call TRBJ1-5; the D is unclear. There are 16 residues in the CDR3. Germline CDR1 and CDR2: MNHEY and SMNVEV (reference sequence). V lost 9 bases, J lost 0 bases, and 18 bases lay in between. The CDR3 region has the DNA TGTGCCAGTCGACTAGGAGGCGCTTATAGCAATCAGCCCCAGCATTTT. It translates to CASRLGGAYSNQPQHF.

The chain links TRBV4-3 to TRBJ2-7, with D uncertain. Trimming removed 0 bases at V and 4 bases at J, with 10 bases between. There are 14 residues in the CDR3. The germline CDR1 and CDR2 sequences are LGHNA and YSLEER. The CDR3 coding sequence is TGCGCCAGCAGCCAAGAACCCAGCGCATACGAGCAGTACTTC. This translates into CASSQEPSAYEQYF.

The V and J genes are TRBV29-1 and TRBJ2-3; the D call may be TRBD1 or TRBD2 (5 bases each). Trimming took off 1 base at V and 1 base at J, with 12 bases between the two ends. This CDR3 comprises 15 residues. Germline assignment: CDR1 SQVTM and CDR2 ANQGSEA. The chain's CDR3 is CSVEGWGLGTDTQYF. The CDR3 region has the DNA TGCAGCGTTGAAGGATGGGGGTTGGGCACAGATACGCAGTATTTT.

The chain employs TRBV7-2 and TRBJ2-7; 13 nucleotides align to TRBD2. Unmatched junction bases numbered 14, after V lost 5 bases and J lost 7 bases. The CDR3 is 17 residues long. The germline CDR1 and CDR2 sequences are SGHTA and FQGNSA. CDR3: CASSPGTSGVHLGEQYF. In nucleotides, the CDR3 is TGTGCCAGCAGCCCGGGGACTAGCGGGGTCCACTTGGGGGAGCAGTACTTC.

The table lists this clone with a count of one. The CDR3 nucleotides read TGCGCCAGCAGCTTGGTTCAGGGACCATCCCATGAGCAGTTCTTC. The encoded protein is CASSLVQGPSHEQFF. J is TRBJ2-1 and V is TRBV5-1; D may be TRBD1 or TRBD2 (5 bases each). V gave up 0 bases and J gave up 8 bases, with 15 bases separating them. CDR1 SGHRS and CDR2 YFSETQ come from the germline V gene. This CDR3 has 15 amino acids.

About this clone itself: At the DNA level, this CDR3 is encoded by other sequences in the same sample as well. The CDR3 region is CASSLLGSGANVLTF. The CDR3, as DNA: TGTGCCAGCAGTTTACTCGGCTCTGGGGCCAACGTCCTGACTTTC. The chain uses TRBV27 and TRBJ2-6; no reliable D call. The CDR3 consists of 15 residues. Trimming shortened V by 2 bases and J by 0 bases, and 5 bases separated the two germline ends. Germline CDR1 MNHEY, CDR2 SMNVEV (reference sequence).

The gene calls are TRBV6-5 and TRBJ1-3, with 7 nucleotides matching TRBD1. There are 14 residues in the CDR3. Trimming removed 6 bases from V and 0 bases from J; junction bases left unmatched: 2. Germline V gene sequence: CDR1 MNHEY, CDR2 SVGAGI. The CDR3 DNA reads TGTGCCAGCAGGAGGGGGCTCTCTGGAAACACCATATATTTT. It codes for CASRRGLSGNTIYF.

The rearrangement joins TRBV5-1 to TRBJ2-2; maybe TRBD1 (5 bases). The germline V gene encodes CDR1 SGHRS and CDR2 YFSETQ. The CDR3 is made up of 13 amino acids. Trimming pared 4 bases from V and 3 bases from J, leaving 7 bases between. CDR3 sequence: CASSVGDTGELFF. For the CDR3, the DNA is TGCGCCAGCAGCGTAGGGGACACCGGGGAGCTGTTTTTT. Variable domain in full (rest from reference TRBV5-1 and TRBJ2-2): KAGVTQTPRYLIKTRGQQVTLSCSPISGHRSVSWYQQTPGQGLQFLFEYFSETQRNKGNFPGRFSGRQFSNSRSEMNVSTLELGDSALYLCASSVGDTGELFFGEGSRLTVL.

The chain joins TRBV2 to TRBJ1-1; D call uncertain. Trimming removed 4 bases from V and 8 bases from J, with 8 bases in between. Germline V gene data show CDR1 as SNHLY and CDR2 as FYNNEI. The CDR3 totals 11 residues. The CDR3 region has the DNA TGTGCCAGCAGTGGGGGTAGGGAAGCTTTCTTT. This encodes CASSGGREAFF.

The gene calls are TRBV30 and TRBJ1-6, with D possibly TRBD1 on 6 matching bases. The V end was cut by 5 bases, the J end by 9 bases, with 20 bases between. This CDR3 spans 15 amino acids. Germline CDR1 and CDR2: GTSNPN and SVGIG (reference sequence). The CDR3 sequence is CAWGGPGDWPSPLHF. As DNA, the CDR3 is TGTGCCTGGGGGGGACCAGGGGATTGGCCTTCACCCCTCCACTTT.

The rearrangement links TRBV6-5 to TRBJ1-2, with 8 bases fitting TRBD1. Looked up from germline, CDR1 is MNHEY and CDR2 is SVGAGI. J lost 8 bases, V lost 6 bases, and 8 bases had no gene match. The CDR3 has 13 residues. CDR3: CASSLQGEGGYTF. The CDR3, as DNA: TGTGCCAGCAGCTTACAGGGGGAAGGGGGCTACACCTTC.

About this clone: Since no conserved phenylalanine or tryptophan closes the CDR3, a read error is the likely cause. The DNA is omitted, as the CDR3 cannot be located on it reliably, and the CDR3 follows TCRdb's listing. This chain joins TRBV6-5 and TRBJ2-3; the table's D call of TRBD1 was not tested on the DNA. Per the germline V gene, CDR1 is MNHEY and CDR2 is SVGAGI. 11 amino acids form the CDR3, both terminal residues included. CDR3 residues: CASSSLHGQGG.

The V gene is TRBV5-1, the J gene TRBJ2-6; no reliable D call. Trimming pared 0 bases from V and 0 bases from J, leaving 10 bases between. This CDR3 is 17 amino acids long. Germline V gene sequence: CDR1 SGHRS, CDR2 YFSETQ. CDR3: CASSLGNTDSGANVLTF. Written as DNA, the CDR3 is TGCGCCAGCAGCTTGGGAAACACGGACTCTGGGGCCAACGTCCTGACTTTC.

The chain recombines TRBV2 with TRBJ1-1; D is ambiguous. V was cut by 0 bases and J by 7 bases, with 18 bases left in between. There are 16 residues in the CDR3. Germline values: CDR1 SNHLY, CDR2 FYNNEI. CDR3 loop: CASSEALRGRTIEAFF. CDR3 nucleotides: TGTGCCAGCAGTGAAGCGCTTCGGGGTAGAACGATTGAAGCTTTCTTT.